The clone carrying this TCR beta chain was observed many times. Antigen: not known. Only Caucasian adults living in Nashville, Tennessee served as donors. CD8 memory merged CD45RO+ with CCR7-negative CD45RA+ TemRA cells. This specimen comes from a study of shared clonotypes between healthy human individuals. Study as a whole: CD8 memory received one plate per donor, CD8 naive two, CD4 memory three and CD4 naive three.

Generated by immunoSEQ multiplex PCR, the TCRdb table keeps only in-frame clones and is missing some. The sample shows some 700,000 clones, 90% of them seen only once. Findings and limits, study-wide: Sorted-subset samples were not fully sequenced, rarefaction indicated.

The CDR3 has 18 residues. The V gene's germline CDR1 is SGHRS and CDR2 YFSETQ. The V end was cut by 4 bases, the J end by 6 bases, with 25 bases between. The receptor was derived from a man between 18 and 35 years old in good health. Some clones in this sample may be carry-over from other donors' samples. The chain uses TRBV5-1 and TRBJ2-2; tentatively, D is TRBD1 (5 bases). Material for sequencing was memory CD8+ T cells from PBMCs. Subset specified: CD45RO+ cells pooled with CCR7-negative TemRA cells. The chain's CDR3 is CASSPLDTNWFNPGELFF. For the CDR3, the DNA is TGCGCCAGCAGCCCACTGGACACAAATTGGTTCAACCCCGGGGAGCTGTTTTTT.